The T cell receptor beta chain under discussion was sequenced for a study of T cells in Graves' hyperthyroidism and ophthalmopathy. CDR3 length: 15 amino acids. Germline loops: CDR1 MNHNS, CDR2 SASEGT. The junction had 9 bases not matched to a gene; V was cut back by 5 bases and J by 7 bases. Amplified TCR beta CDR3 regions came from RNA transcripts. With the HTBI primer set, the TCR CDR3 went through a first round of RT-PCR. A single record per CDR3 protein comes from TCRdb applying MiXCR to the multiplex PCR reads. Among about 180,000 distinct CDR3 sequences listed, 17% were seen once. This clonotype has a count of ten or more.

The TCR comes from a woman between 50 and 59 years old with Graves' hyperthyroidism. The sequenced sample was blood. The chain has TRBV6-1 and TRBJ1-2; 11 bases map to TRBD1. The CDR3 DNA is TGTGCCAGCAGTTCCCCGGACAGGGGGCGAGTTGGCTACACCTTC. Its translation: CASSSPDRGRVGYTF.